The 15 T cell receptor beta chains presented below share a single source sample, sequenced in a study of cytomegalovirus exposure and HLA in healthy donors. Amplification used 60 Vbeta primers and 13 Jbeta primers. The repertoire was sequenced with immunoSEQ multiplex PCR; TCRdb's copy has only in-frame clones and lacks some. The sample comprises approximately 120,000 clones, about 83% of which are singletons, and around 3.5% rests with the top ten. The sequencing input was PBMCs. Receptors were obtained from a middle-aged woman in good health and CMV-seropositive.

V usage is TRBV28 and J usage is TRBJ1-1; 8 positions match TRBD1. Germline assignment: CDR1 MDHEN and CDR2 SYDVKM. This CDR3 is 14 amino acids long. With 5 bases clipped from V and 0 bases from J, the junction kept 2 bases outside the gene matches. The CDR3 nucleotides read TGTGCCAGCAGTGGGGACAGGCTGAACACTGAAGCTTTCTTT. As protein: CASSGDRLNTEAFF.

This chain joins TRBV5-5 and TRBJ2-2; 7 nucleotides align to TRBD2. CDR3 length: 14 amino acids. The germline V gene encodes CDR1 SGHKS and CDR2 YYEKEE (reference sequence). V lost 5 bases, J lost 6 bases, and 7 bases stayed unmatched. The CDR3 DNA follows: TGTGCCAGCAGTGGACTAGATTCCGCCGGGGAGCTGTTTTTT. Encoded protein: CASSGLDSAGELFF. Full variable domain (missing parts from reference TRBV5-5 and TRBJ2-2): DAGVTQSPTHLIKTRGQQVTLRCSPISGHKSVSWYQQVLGQGPQFIFQYYEKEERGRGNFPDRFSARQFPNYSSELNVNALLLGDSALYLCASSGLDSAGELFFGEGSRLTVL.

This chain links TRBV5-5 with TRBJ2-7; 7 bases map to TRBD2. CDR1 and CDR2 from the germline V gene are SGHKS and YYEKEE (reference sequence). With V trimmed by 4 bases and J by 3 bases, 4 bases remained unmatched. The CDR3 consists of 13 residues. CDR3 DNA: TGTGCCAGCAGCGGGGGGGGGAACTACGAGCAGTACTTC. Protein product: CASSGGGNYEQYF.

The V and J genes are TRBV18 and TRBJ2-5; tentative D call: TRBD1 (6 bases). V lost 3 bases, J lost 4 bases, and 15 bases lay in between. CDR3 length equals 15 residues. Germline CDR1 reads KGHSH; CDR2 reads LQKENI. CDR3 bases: TGTGCCAGCTCACCCCTAGGGGGAGCTGGAGAGACCCAGTACTTC. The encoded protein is CASSPLGGAGETQYF. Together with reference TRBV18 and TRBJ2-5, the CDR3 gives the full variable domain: NAGVMQNPRHLVRRRGQEARLRCSPMKGHSHVYWYRQLPEEGLKFMVYLQKENIIDESGMPKERFSAEFPKEGPSILRIQQVVRGDSAAYFCASSPLGGAGETQYFGPGTRLLVL.

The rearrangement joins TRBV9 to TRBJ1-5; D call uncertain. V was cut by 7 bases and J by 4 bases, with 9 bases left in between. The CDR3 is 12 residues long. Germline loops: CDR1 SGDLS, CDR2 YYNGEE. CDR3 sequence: CASDYPNQPQHF. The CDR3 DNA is TGTGCCAGCGACTACCCAAATCAGCCCCAGCATTTT.

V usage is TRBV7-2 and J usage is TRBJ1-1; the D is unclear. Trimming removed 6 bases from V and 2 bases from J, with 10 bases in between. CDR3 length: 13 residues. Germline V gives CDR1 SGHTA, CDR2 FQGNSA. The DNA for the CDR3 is TGTGCCAGCAGGGCGGGCACAAACACTGAAGCTTTCTTT. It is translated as CASRAGTNTEAFF.

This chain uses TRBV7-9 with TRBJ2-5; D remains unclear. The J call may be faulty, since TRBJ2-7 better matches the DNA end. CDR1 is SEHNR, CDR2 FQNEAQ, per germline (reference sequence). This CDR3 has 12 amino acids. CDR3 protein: CASSFSFYEQYF. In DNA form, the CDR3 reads TGTGCCAGCAGCTTTTCATTCTACGAGCAGTACTTC.

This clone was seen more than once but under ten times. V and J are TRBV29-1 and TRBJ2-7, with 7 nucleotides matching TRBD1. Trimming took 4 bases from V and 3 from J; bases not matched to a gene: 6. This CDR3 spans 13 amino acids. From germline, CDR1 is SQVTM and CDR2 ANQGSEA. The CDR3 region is CSVGHQGDYEQYF. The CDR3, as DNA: TGCAGCGTTGGCCACCAGGGGGACTACGAGCAGTACTTC.

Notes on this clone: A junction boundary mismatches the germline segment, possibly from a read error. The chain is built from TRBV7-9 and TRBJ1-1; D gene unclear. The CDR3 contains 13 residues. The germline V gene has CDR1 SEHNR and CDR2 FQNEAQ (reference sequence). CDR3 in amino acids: CSSSFQVNTEAFF. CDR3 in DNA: TGTTCCAGCAGCTTTCAGGTGAACACTGAAGCTTTCTTT.

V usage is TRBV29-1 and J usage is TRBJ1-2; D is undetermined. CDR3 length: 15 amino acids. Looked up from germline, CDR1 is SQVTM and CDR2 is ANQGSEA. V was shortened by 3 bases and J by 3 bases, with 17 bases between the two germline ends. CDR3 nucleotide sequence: TGCAGCGTTGACAGCGAGCCCCGAGTATACTATGGCTACACCTTC. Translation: CSVDSEPRVYYGYTF.

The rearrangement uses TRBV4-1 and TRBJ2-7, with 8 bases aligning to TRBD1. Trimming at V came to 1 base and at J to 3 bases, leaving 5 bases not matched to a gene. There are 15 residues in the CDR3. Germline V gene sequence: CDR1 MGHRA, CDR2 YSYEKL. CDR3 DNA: TGCGCCAGCAGCCAAGTTGGGACAGGTTACTACGAGCAGTACTTC. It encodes CASSQVGTGYYEQYF.

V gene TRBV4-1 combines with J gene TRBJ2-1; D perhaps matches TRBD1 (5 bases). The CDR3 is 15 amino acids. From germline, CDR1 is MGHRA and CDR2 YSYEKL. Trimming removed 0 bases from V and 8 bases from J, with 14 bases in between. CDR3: CASSQDSAGIYEQFF. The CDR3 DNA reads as TGCGCCAGCAGCCAAGATTCGGCAGGGATTTATGAGCAGTTCTTC.

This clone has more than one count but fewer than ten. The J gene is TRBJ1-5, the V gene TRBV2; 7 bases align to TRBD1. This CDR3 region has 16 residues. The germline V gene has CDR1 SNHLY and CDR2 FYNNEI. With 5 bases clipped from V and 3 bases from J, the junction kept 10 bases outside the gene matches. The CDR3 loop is CASSRSGQLPNQPQHF. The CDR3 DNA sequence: TGTGCCAGCAGTAGATCGGGACAGCTGCCCAATCAGCCCCAGCATTTT.

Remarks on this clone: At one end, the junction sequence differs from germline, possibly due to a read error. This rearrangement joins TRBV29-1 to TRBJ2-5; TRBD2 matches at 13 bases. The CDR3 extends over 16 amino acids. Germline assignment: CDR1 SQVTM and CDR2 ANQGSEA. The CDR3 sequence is CSVEGLAGGGQEAQYF. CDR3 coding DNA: TGCAGCGTTGAAGGACTAGCGGGAGGAGGGCAAGAGGCCCAGTACTTC.

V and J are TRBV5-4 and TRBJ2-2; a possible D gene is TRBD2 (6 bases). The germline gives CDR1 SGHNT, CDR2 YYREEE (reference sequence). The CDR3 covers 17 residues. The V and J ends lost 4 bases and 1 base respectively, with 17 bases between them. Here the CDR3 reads CASSQWTRGGNTGELFF. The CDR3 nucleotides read TGTGCCAGCAGCCAATGGACAAGGGGAGGGAACACCGGGGAGCTGTTTTTT.